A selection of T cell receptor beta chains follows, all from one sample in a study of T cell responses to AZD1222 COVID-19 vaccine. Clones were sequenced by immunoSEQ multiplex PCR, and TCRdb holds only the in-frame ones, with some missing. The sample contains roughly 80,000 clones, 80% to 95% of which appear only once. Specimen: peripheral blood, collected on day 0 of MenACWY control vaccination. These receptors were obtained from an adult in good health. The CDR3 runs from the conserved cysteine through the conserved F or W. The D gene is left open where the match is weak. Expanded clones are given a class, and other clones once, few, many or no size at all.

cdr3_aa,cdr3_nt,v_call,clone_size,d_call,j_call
CASSFRPDTQYF,TGTGCCAGCAGCTTCAGGCCAGATACGCAGTATTTT,TRBV27,once,NA,TRBJ2-3
CASSLYGTGSYNSPLHF,TGTGCCAGCAGTTTATATGGGACGGGCTCCTATAATTCACCCCTCCACTTT,TRBV27,NA,NA,TRBJ1-6
CASTPQWTGGEQYF,TGTGCCAGCACCCCTCAGTGGACAGGGGGCGAGCAGTACTTC,TRBV2,NA,TRBD1,TRBJ2-7
CASSLAREIFEAFF,TGTGCCAGCAGTTTAGCCAGGGAAATTTTTGAAGCTTTCTTT,TRBV28,NA,NA,TRBJ1-1
CASRGNSPLHF,TGTGCCAGCAGGGGTAATTCACCCCTCCACTTT,TRBV27,NA,NA,TRBJ1-6
CASSLQGEVSYGYTF,TGCGCCAGCAGCTTACAGGGGGAGGTGAGCTATGGCTACACCTTC,TRBV5-1,NA,TRBD1,TRBJ1-2
CASSLAGRSDGYTF,TGTGCCAGCAGCTTAGCGGGGAGGTCTGATGGCTACACCTTC,TRBV7-9,once,NA,TRBJ1-2
CASTRTEWPNSPLHF,TGTGCCAGCACCCGGACCGAATGGCCTAATTCACCCCTCCACTTT,TRBV9,NA,NA,TRBJ1-6
CASSPEQGRDTEAFF,TGTGCCAGCAGCCCCGAACAGGGTAGGGACACTGAAGCTTTCTTT,TRBV7-2,few,NA,TRBJ1-1
CASKQGERYPQHF,TGTGCCAGTAAACAGGGGGAGCGGTATCCCCAGCATTTT,TRBV19,NA,TRBD1,TRBJ1-5
CASSLQNTEAFF,TGTGCCAGCAGCTTGCAAAACACTGAAGCTTTCTTT,TRBV5-4,NA,NA,TRBJ1-1
CGSAGTVNTEAFF,TGTGGGTCTGCCGGGACGGTGAACACTGAAGCTTTCTTT,TRBV6-5,NA,NA,TRBJ1-1
CASALRRRDEQFF,TGTGCCAGCGCTTTACGACGGAGAGATGAGCAGTTCTTC,TRBV7-3,NA,NA,TRBJ2-1
CASSKWVGTSMNEQFF,TGTGCCAGCAGCAAATGGGTCGGGACTAGCATGAATGAGCAGTTCTTC,TRBV7-9,NA,TRBD2,TRBJ2-1
CASSHIRAGRVSGANVLTF,TGTGCCAGCAGCCACATCCGGGCAGGGAGGGTCTCTGGGGCCAACGTCCTGACTTTC,TRBV11-2,NA,TRBD2,TRBJ2-6
CASSVPSWYEQFF,TGTGCCAGCAGTGTCCCCAGCTGGTATGAGCAGTTCTTC,TRBV11-2,NA,NA,TRBJ2-1
CASSYGSGPYEQYF,TGCGCCAGCAGTTATGGTAGCGGTCCCTACGAGCAGTACTTC,TRBV4-3,NA,NA,TRBJ2-7
CASSHRTPNTEAFF,TGTGCCAGCAGTCACAGAACTCCAAACACTGAAGCTTTCTTT,TRBV27,NA,NA,TRBJ1-1
CASSQGGTSGSWSTDTQYF,TGTGCCAGCAGCCAAGGGGGGACTAGCGGGAGTTGGAGCACAGATACGCAGTATTTT,TRBV3-1/TRBV3-2,NA,TRBD2,TRBJ2-3
CAWSVGPYEQYF,TGTGCCTGGAGTGTTGGGCCCTACGAGCAGTACTTC,TRBV30,NA,NA,TRBJ2-7
CASSLREGPYEQYF,TGTGCCAGCAGCTTACGGGAGGGGCCCTACGAGCAGTACTTC,TRBV11-2,NA,TRBD2,TRBJ2-7
CASSVGPGPYEQYF,TGTGCCAGCAGCGTAGGACCGGGACCCTACGAGCAGTACTTC,TRBV9,once,NA,TRBJ2-7
CASSSTGTLNTEAFF,TGTGCCAGCAGCAGTACCGGGACCTTGAACACTGAAGCTTTCTTT,TRBV11-2,NA,NA,TRBJ1-1
CAWSVPGGMPKAFF,TGTGCCTGGAGTGTACCGGGGGGAATGCCAAAAGCTTTCTTT,TRBV30,NA,NA,TRBJ1-1
CASSGREPSLGSYEQYF,TGCGCCAGCAGCGGAAGGGAGCCTTCATTGGGCTCCTACGAGCAGTACTTC,TRBV4-1,few,NA,TRBJ2-7
CASSPDAGETQYF,TGTGCCAGCTCACCCGATGCGGGAGAGACCCAGTACTTC,TRBV18,NA,NA,TRBJ2-5
CASSLWNQPQHF,TGTGCCAGCAGTTTATGGAATCAGCCCCAGCATTTT,TRBV28,NA,NA,TRBJ1-5
CANYRLNYGYTF,TGTGCCAACTACCGACTTAACTATGGCTACACCTTC,TRBV6-4,NA,NA,TRBJ1-2
CASSLVADYNEQFF,TGTGCCAGCAGCTTGGTAGCGGACTACAATGAGCAGTTCTTC,TRBV11-2,NA,NA,TRBJ2-1
CAWRDPLAGGGNEQFF,TGTGCCTGGAGGGACCCACTAGCGGGAGGTGGAAATGAGCAGTTCTTC,TRBV30,once,TRBD2,TRBJ2-1
CASSIFGKDMYEQYF,TGTGCCAGTAGTATTTTCGGGAAAGATATGTACGAGCAGTACTTC,TRBV19,NA,NA,TRBJ2-7
CASSYLSPGNSNQPQHF,TGTGCCAGCAGTTACCTTTCACCAGGGAATAGCAATCAGCCCCAGCATTTT,TRBV7-2,NA,NA,TRBJ1-5
CASSVGRGINSYNEQFF,TGTGCCAGCAGCGTAGGGCGGGGGATAAACTCCTACAATGAGCAGTTCTTC,TRBV9,NA,TRBD2,TRBJ2-1
CASRRPGGTEAFF,TGTGCCAGCAGGCGTCCCGGGGGCACTGAAGCTTTCTTT,TRBV6-5,NA,NA,TRBJ1-1
CASSNRGFNYGYTF,TGTGCCAGCAGTAACAGGGGCTTTAACTATGGCTACACCTTC,TRBV6-5,NA,TRBD1,TRBJ1-2
CASSLQPSSSEQFF,TGTGCCAGCAGCTTGCAGCCTTCCTCTAGTGAGCAGTTCTTC,TRBV5-6,NA,NA,TRBJ2-1
CASSQEGPMNIQYF,TGTGCCAGTAGTCAAGAGGGCCCCATGAACATTCAGTACTTC,TRBV19,NA,NA,TRBJ2-4
CASSQETNRGYTF,TGTGCCAGCAGCCAAGAGACGAACCGCGGCTACACCTTC,TRBV3-1/TRBV3-2,once,NA,TRBJ1-2
CASSQPQGFGTDTQYF,TGTGCCAGCAGCCAACCTCAGGGTTTCGGCACAGATACGCAGTATTTT,TRBV3-1/TRBV3-2,NA,NA,TRBJ2-3
CSVAVYSGTATYEQYF,TGCAGCGTTGCGGTTTATTCCGGGACAGCGACTTACGAGCAGTACTTC,TRBV29-1,NA,TRBD1,TRBJ2-7
CASSERDNQPQHF,TGTGCCAGCAGCGAGAGGGATAATCAGCCCCAGCATTTT,TRBV14,NA,NA,TRBJ1-5
CATGGTGTAIYNEQFF,TGTGCCACCGGTGGGACAGGGACTGCTATTTACAATGAGCAGTTCTTC,TRBV24-1,NA,TRBD1,TRBJ2-1
CASRGLAGENEQFF,TGTGCCAGCAGGGGACTAGCGGGAGAGAACGAGCAGTTCTTC,TRBV2,NA,TRBD2,TRBJ2-1
CASSSPLVGPGYTF,TGTGCCAGCAGCTCACCCCTAGTGGGCCCTGGCTACACCTTC,TRBV7-9,once,NA,TRBJ1-2
CAGETGGARGGYTF,TGTGCCGGGGAGACAGGGGGCGCCAGGGGAGGCTACACCTTC,TRBV28,few,TRBD1,TRBJ1-2
CATAGPYDQGLHF,TGTGCCACCGCCGGGCCCTATGATCAAGGCCTCCACTTT,TRBV21-1,NA,NA,TRBJ1-6
CASSPSTGGSGETQYF,TGTGCCAGCAGCCCGTCGACAGGGGGCTCTGGGGAGACCCAGTACTTC,TRBV7-6,few,TRBD1,TRBJ2-5
CASSAGLAELNEQFF,TGCGCCAGCAGCGCGGGACTAGCGGAGCTCAATGAGCAGTTCTTC,TRBV5-1,NA,TRBD2,TRBJ2-1
CASIKMGQGANYGYTF,TGTGCCAGCATCAAAATGGGACAGGGGGCCAACTATGGCTACACCTTC,TRBV7-2,NA,TRBD1,TRBJ1-2
CASSPASGVGQPQHF,TGTGCCAGCAGCCCAGCGTCCGGGGTTGGTCAGCCCCAGCATTTT,TRBV7-2,once,NA,TRBJ1-5
CASSFTLAGGPGELFF,TGTGCCAGCAGCTTTACCCTAGCGGGAGGGCCCGGGGAGCTGTTTTTT,TRBV7-2,NA,TRBD2,TRBJ2-2
CASSSNNEQFF,TGTGCCAGCAGCTCCAACAATGAGCAGTTCTTC,TRBV7-9,NA,NA,TRBJ2-1
CASSVWGEQFF,TGTGCCAGCAGTGTCTGGGGCGAGCAGTTCTTC,TRBV2,NA,NA,TRBJ2-1
CASSLYRRMGNTIYF,TGTGCCAGCAGTTTGTACAGGAGAATGGGAAACACCATATATTTT,TRBV28,NA,NA,TRBJ1-3
CASSSVARVYNEQFF,TGTGCCAGCAGTTCCGTAGCGAGGGTCTACAATGAGCAGTTCTTC,TRBV7-2,NA,NA,TRBJ2-1
CASSGTNTGELFF,TGTGCCAGCAGTGGGACAAACACCGGGGAGCTGTTTTTT,TRBV6-4,NA,NA,TRBJ2-2
CASSLGGTSSYNEQFF,TGCGCCAGCAGCTTGGGCGGGACTAGCTCCTACAATGAGCAGTTCTTC,TRBV5-1,NA,TRBD2,TRBJ2-1
CASIPDMSSGNTIYF,TGTGCCAGTATCCCCGACATGAGCTCTGGAAACACCATATATTTT,TRBV19,NA,NA,TRBJ1-3
CAWSRQAEGYTF,TGTGCCTGGAGTCGACAGGCGGAAGGTTACACCTTC,TRBV30,once,NA,TRBJ1-2